The 10 T cell receptor beta chains reported below all come from one sample, sequenced in a study of shared clonotypes between healthy human individuals. The table came from immunoSEQ multiplex PCR; TCRdb's copy has only in-frame clones and leaves some out. The top ten clones hold around 0.32% of a sample with about 380,000 clones, about 97% of them seen once. The sequencing input was memory CD8+ T cells sorted from blood. Subset of the sample: CD45RO+ cells pooled with CCR7-negative TemRA cells. All receptors come from a man aged 25-45 years in good health.

The chain recombines TRBV7-9 with TRBJ2-5; 13 bases map to TRBD2. V was clipped by 4 bases and J by 4 bases; unmatched bases: 0. The CDR3 runs to 14 residues. Germline loops: CDR1 SEHNR, CDR2 FQNEAQ (reference sequence). CDR3 amino acids: CASSWTSGRETQYF. For the CDR3, the DNA is TGTGCCAGCAGCTGGACTAGCGGGAGAGAGACCCAGTACTTC.

The chain joins TRBV4-2 to TRBJ2-7; 11 bases agree with TRBD2. CDR1 and CDR2 (germline): LGHNA, YNFKEQ. The J segment lost 3 bases and the V segment lost 0 bases, leaving 1 base of the junction unmatched. The CDR3 runs 15 residues. The chain's CDR3 is CASSQDGTSGYEQYF. Here the CDR3 DNA reads TGTGCCAGCAGCCAAGACGGGACTAGCGGCTACGAGCAGTACTTC.

The V and J genes are TRBV6-1 and TRBJ2-3; the D gene is possibly TRBD1 (6 bases). V shed 4 bases and J shed 6 bases, with 17 bases lying between them. The CDR3 totals 15 residues. CDR1 is MNHNS and CDR2 is SASEGT in the germline V gene. DNA of the CDR3: TGTGCCAGCAGTGGAGACAGGTTTCAAGGGGATACGCAGTATTTT. Its protein product is CASSGDRFQGDTQYF.

The J gene is TRBJ2-7, the V gene TRBV15; D is perhaps TRBD1 (6 bases). The CDR3 contains 14 residues. The V gene lost 2 bases and the J gene lost 7 bases, with 15 bases spanning the gap. Germline lookup yields CDR1 LNHNV and CDR2 YYDKDF (reference sequence). CDR3: CATSRQRQAPEQYF. The CDR3 DNA sequence: TGTGCCACCAGCAGACAGCGACAGGCGCCTGAGCAGTACTTC.

The chain recombines TRBV4-1 with TRBJ2-6, with D uncertain. The germline V and J ends were trimmed by 1 base and 2 bases, with 12 bases remaining between them. Germline V gene lookup returns CDR1 MGHRA and CDR2 YSYEKL. CDR3 length equals 17 residues. The DNA for the CDR3 is TGCGCCAGCAGCCAAGGACCCAGGACGACTGGGGCCAACGTCCTGACTTTC. Amino acids: CASSQGPRTTGANVLTF.

The V and J genes are TRBV2 and TRBJ2-7; unclear D gene. The CDR3 is 15 residues long. V lost 6 bases and J lost 0, with 15 bases in between. Germline-derived CDR1 and CDR2 are SNHLY and FYNNEI. CDR3 protein: CASRLQSQSSYEQYF. The CDR3, as DNA: TGTGCCAGCAGGTTACAGTCCCAGAGCTCCTACGAGCAGTACTTC.

V usage is TRBV5-4 and J usage is TRBJ2-7, with TRBD1 matching 8 bases. Germline CDR1 is SGHNT and CDR2 is YYREEE (reference sequence). Losses at the gene ends were 3 bases for V and 7 bases for J; bases not matched to a gene: 12. The CDR3 runs to 15 residues. The CDR3 spells CASSSRDRPPGEQYF. The CDR3 bases are TGTGCCAGCAGCTCCCGGGACAGGCCCCCGGGGGAGCAGTACTTC.

V is TRBV25-1 and J is TRBJ2-3; TRBD2 is a possible D gene (6 bases). The CDR3 consists of 15 residues. Per the germline V gene, CDR1 is MGHDK and CDR2 is SYGVNS. V was trimmed by 7 bases and J by 2 bases, leaving 16 bases between them. CDR3 DNA: TGTGCCAGCACCCCGGGAGTAAGCAACACAGATACGCAGTATTTT. Residues: CASTPGVSNTDTQYF.

This chain links TRBV6-6 with TRBJ2-7; D unclear. Per germline, CDR1 MNHNY and CDR2 SVGAGI (reference sequence). Trimming pared 6 bases from V and 3 bases from J, leaving 6 bases between. This CDR3 is built from 11 residues. Here the CDR3 DNA reads TGTGCCAGCAGAAAAAGCTACGAGCAGTACTTC. This sequence encodes CASRKSYEQYF.

The rearrangement joins TRBV9 to TRBJ1-2; no definite D call. The V end was cut by 3 bases, the J end by 2 bases, with 5 bases between. Germline values: CDR1 SGDLS, CDR2 YYNGEE. CDR3 length: 12 amino acids. The CDR3 is CASSAQNYGYTF. Written as DNA, the CDR3 is TGTGCCAGCAGCGCCCAGAACTATGGCTACACCTTC.